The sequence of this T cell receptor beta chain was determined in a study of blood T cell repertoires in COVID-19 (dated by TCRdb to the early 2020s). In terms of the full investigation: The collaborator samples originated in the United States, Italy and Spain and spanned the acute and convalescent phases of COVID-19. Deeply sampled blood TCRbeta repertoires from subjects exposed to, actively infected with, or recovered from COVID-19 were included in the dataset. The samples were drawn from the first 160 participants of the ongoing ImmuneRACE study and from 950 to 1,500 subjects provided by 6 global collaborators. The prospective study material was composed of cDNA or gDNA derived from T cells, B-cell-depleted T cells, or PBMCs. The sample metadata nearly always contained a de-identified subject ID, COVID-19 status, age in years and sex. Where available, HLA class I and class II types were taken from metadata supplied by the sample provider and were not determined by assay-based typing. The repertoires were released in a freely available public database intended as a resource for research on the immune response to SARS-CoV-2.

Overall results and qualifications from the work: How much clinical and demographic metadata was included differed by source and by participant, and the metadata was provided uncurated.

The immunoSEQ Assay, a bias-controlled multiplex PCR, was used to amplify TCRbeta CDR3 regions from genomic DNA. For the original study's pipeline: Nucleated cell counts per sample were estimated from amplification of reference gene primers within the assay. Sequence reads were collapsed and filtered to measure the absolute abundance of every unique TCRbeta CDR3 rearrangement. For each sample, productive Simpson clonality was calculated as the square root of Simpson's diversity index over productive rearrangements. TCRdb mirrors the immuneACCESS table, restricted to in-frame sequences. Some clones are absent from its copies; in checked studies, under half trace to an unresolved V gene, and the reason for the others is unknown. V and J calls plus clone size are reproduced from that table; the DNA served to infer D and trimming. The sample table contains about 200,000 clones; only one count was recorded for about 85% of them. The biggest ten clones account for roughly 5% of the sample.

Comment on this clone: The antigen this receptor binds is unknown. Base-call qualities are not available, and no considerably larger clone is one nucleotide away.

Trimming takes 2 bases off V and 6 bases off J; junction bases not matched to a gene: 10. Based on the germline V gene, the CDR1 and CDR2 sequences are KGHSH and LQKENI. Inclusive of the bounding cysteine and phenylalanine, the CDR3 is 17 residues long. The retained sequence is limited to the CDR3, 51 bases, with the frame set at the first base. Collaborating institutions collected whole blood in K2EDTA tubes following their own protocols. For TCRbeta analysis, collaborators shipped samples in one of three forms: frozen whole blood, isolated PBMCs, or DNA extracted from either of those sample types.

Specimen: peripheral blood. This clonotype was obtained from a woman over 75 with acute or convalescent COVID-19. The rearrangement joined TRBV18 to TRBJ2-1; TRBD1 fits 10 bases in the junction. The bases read TGTGCCAGCTCACCAGTTCCCCCCGGGACAGGGGTCAATGAGCAGTTCTTC. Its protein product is CASSPVPPGTGVNEQFF.